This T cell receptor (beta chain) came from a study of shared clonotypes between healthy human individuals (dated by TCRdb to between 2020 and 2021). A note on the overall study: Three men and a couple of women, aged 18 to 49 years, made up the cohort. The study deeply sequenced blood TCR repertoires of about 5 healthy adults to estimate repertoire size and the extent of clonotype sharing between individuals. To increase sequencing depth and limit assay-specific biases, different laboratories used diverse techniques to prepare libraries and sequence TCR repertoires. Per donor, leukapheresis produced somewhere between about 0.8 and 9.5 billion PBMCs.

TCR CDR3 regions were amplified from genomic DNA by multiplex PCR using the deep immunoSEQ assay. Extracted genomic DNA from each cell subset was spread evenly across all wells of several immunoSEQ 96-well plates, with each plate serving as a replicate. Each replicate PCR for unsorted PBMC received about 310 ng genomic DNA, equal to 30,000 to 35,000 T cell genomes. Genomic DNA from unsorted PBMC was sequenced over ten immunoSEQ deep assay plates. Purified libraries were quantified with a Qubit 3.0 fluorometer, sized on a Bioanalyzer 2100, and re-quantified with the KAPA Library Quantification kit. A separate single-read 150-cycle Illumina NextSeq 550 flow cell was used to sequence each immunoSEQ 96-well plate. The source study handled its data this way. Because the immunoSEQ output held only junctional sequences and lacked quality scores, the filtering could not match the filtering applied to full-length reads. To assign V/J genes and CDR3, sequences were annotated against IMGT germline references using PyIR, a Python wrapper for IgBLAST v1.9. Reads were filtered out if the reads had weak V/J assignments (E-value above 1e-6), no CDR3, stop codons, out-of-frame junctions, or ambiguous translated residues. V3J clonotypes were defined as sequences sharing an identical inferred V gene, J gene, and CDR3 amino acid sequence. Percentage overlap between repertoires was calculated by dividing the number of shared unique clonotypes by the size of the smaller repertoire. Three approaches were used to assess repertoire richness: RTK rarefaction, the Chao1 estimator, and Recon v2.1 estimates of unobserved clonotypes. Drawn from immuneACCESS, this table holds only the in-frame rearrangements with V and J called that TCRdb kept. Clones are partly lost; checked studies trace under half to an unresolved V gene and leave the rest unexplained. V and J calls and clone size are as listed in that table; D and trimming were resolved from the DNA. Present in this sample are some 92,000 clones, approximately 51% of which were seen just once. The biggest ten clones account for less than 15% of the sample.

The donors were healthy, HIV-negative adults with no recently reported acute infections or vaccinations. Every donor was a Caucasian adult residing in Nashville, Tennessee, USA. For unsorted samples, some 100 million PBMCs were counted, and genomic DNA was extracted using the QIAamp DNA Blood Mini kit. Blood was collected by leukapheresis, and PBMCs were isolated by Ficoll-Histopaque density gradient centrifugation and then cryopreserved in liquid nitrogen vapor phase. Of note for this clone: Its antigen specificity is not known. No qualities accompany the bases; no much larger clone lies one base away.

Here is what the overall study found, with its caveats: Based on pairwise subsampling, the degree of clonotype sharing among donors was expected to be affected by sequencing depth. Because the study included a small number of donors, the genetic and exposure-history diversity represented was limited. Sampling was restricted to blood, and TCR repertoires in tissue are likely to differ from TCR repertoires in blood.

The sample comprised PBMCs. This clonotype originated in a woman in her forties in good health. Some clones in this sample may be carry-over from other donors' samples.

The CDR3 region has the sequence CASRTSTGANVLTF. The bases read TGTGCCAGCAGGACCTCGACTGGGGCCAACGTCCTGACTTTC. Here the chain combines TRBV7-2 and TRBJ2-6; a confident D gene designation cannot be given. Spanning cysteine to phenylalanine, the CDR3 consists of 14 amino acids. The sequence is cut down to CDR3 DNA, 42 bases in frame from base 1. For CDR1 and CDR2, the germline V gene lists SGHTA and FQGNSA. V was cut back by 6 bases and J by 2 bases, leaving a gap of 8 bases between them.